This TCR beta chain comes out of a study of circulating CD8 cells and anti-PD-1 response in melanoma. From live CD3+CD8+TCRalphabeta+ cells, four PD-1 and/or TIGIT subsets were sorted. By sample share, this clonotype is large (0.1 to 1%). The QIAseq Immune Repertoire TCR panel built the libraries from roughly 15 ng of total RNA. TCRdb itself ran the reads through MiXCR, one entry per CDR3 protein. The sample holds about 340 distinct CDR3 sequences, more than 7% seen once. This TCR was sampled from a human donor with melanoma. This specimen was CD8+ T cells from PBMCs, taken at baseline or after one month of anti-PD-1 therapy (not recorded which).

This chain's CDR3 is CASSPLGAVDTQYF. CDR3 coding DNA: TGTGCCAGCAGTCCCTTGGGGGCCGTAGATACGCAGTATTTT. The chain employs TRBV12-3 or TRBV12-4 and TRBJ2-3, with D possibly being TRBD1 (6 bases). The V end lost 5 bases, the J end lost 5 bases, and 14 bases lay between the germline ends. The CDR3 has 14 residues.